This paragraph covers one TCR beta chain sequence. No antigen is known for it. Germline V gene lookup returns CDR1 SQVTM and CDR2 ANQGSEA. V lost 7 bases, J lost 1 base, and 11 bases stayed unmatched. This CDR3 has 15 residues. This sample is part of a study of beta chain features in type 1 diabetes. Findings of the study overall: Type 1 diabetes patients had VDJ junctions that carried fewer insertions and more deletions. A potential influence of HLA type upon TCRB rearrangement remained unresolved herein. With patients and controls alike, PCR might favor shorter templates to an equal degree.

Expressed TCRB transcripts were sequenced after all isolated RNA was converted to cDNA. Assay used: immunoSEQ multiplex PCR; TCRdb lists only in-frame clones, some missing. The data contain 300,000 or so clones, around 8% of them singletons. V and J are TRBV29-1 and TRBJ2-7; 9 bases map to TRBD1. The source is a woman aged 18-29 years in good health. Sequenced sample: central memory CD4+ T cells from blood. DNA for the CDR3: TGCAGCGCTAAAGCCGGGACAGGGATTTCCTACGAGCAGTACTTC. Amino acids: CSAKAGTGISYEQYF.